This T cell receptor beta chain comes out of a study of T cell responses to AZD1222 COVID-19 vaccine. Germline values: CDR1 SGHAT, CDR2 FQNNGV. V lost 1 base to trimming and J lost 7 bases; unmatched junction nucleotides: 7. The CDR3 has 14 residues. Produced via immunoSEQ multiplex PCR; TCRdb's table is partial and in-frame only. Of about 120,000 clones in the sample, 92% were seen once. The receptor was derived from an adult in good health. The chain links TRBV11-2 to TRBJ2-7, with 7 bases matching TRBD1. Sequencing used peripheral blood, obtained on day 0 of AZD1222 vaccination. In DNA, the CDR3 is TGTGCCAGCAGCTTAGTGAGGGGGCAGGGGGAGCAGTACTTC. Translated, it gives CASSLVRGQGEQYF. Drawing the rest from reference TRBV11-2 and TRBJ2-7, the complete variable domain is EAGVAQSPRYKIIEKRQSVAFWCNPISGHATLYWYQQILGQGPKLLIQFQNNGVVDDSQLPKDRFSAERLKGVDSTLKIQPAKLEDSAVYLCASSLVRGQGEQYFGPGTRLTVT.